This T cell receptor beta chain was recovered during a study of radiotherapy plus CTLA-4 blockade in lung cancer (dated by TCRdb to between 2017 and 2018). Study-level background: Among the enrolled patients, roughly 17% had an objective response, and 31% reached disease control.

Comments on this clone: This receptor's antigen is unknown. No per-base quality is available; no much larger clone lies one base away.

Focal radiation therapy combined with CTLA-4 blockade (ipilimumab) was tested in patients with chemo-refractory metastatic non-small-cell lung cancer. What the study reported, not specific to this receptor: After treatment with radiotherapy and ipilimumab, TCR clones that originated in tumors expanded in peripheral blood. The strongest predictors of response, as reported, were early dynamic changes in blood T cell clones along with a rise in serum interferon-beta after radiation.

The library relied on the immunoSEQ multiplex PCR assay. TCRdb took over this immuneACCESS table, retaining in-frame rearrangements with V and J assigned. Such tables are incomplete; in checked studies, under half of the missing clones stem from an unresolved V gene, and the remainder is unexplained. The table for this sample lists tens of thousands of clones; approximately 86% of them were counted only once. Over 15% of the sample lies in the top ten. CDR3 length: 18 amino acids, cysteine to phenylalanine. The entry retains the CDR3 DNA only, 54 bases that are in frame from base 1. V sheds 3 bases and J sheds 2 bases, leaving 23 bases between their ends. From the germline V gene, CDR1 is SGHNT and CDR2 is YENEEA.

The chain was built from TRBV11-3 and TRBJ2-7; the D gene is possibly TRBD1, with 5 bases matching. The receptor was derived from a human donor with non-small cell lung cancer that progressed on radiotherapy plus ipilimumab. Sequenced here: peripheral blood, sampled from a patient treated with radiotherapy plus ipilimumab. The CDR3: CASSFHPSLDRSTYEQYF. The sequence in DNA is TGTGCCAGCAGCTTTCATCCATCATTAGACAGATCGACCTACGAGCAGTACTTC.